This entry describes one T cell receptor beta chain. Its target is not known. Vbeta (60) and Jbeta (13) primers were used in the PCR. The repertoire was sequenced with immunoSEQ multiplex PCR; TCRdb's copy has only in-frame clones and lacks some. This sample has around 100,000 clones, with approximately 80% found just once. The data were taken from a study of cytomegalovirus exposure and HLA in healthy donors. Study-wide findings and caveats: It is likely that the observed cluster of highly shared sequence variants was a sequencing artifact. The study designated 150 to 200 TCR beta chains cytomegalovirus-associated. Researchers reportedly found TCR beta sequences accurately predicted most subjects' HLA-A and HLA-B alleles.

This TCR derives from a female donor in good health and CMV-seropositive. Sequencing input: PBMCs.

The CDR3, as DNA: TGCGCCAGCAGCCTGGGGGGGAGGCCCCACGAGCAGTACTTC. Its protein is CASSLGGRPHEQYF. The V call is TRBV5-1, the J call TRBJ2-7; 7 nucleotides align to TRBD2. Germline values: CDR1 SGHRS, CDR2 YFSETQ. Losses at the gene ends were 4 bases for V and 5 bases for J; bases not matched to a gene: 9. The CDR3 runs 14 residues.